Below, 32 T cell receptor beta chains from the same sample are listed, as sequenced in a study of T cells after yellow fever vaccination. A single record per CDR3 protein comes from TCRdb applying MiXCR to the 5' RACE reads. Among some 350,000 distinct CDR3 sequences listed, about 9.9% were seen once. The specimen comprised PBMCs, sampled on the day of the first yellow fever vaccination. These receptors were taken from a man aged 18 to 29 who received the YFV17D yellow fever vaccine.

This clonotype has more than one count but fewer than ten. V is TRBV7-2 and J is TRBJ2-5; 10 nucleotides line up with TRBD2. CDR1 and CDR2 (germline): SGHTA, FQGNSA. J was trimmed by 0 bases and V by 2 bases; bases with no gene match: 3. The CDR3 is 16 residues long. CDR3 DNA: TGTGCCAGCAGCTTACAACTAGCGGGGAACCAAGAGACCCAGTACTTC. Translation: CASSLQLAGNQETQYF.

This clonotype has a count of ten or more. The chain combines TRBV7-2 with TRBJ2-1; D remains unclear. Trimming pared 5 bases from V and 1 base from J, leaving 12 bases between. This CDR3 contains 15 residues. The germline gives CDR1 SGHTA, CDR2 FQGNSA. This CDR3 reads CASSPNRVSYNEQFF. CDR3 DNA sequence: TGTGCCAGCAGCCCCAATCGCGTGTCCTACAATGAGCAGTTCTTC.

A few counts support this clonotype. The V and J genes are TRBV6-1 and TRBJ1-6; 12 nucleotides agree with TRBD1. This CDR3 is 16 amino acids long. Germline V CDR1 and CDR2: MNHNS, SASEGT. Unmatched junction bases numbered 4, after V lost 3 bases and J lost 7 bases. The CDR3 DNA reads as TGTGCCAGCAGTGAGCCGGGACAGGGGGCGAATTCACCCCTCCACTTT. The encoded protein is CASSEPGQGANSPLHF.

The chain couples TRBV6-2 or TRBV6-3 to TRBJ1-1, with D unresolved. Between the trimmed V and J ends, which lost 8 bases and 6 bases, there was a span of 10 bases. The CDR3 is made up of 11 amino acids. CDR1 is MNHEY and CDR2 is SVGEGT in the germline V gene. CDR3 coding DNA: TGTGCCAGCTCTAACGGGGCTGAAGCTTTCTTT. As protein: CASSNGAEAFF.

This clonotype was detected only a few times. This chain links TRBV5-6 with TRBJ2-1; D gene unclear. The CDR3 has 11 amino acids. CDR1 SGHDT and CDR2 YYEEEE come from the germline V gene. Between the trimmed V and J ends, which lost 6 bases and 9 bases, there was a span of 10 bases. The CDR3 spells CASNRNSEQFF. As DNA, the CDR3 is TGTGCCAGCAACCGGAACAGTGAGCAGTTCTTC.

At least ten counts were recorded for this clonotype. DNA of the CDR3: TGTGCCAGCAGGGCGCAATCAGATACGCAGTATTTT. Its protein is CASRAQSDTQYF. The chain uses TRBV7-2 and TRBJ2-3; D gene ambiguous. In germline, CDR1 is SGHTA, CDR2 FQGNSA. This CDR3 is built from 12 residues. Trimming removed 6 bases at V and 4 bases at J, with 8 bases between.

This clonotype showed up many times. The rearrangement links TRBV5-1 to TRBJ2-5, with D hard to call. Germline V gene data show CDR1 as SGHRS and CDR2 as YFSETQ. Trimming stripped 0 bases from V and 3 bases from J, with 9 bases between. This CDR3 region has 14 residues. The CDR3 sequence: CASSLGVEKETQYF. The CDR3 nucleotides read TGCGCCAGCAGCTTGGGCGTAGAGAAAGAGACCCAGTACTTC.

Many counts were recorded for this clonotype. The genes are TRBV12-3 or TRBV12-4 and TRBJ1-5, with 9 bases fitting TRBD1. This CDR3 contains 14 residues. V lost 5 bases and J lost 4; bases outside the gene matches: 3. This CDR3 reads CASSPGQGNQPQHF. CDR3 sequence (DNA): TGTGCCAGCAGTCCAGGACAGGGGAATCAGCCCCAGCATTTT.

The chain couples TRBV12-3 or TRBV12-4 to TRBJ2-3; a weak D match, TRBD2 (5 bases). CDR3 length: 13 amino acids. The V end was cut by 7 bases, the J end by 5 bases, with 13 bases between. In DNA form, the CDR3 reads TGTGCCAGCACCCTCTCGGAGGTAGATACGCAGTATTTT. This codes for CASTLSEVDTQYF.

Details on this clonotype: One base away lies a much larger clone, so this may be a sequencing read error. The chain's CDR3 is CASSDSSGAYNEQFF. As DNA, the CDR3 is TGTGCCAGCAGTGACTCTAGCGGGGCCTACAATGAGCAGTTCTTC. This chain links TRBV6-4 with TRBJ2-1, with TRBD2 identical over 8 bases. CDR1 is MRHNA, CDR2 SNTAGT, per germline. Trimming cost V 0 bases and J 2 bases; bases outside gene matches: 0. CDR3 length: 15 residues.

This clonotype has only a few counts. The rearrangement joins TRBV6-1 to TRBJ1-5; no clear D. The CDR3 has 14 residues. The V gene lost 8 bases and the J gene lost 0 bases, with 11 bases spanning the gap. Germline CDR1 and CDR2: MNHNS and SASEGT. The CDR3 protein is CASGVDLSNQPQHF. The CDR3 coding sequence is TGTGCCAGCGGTGTGGACCTTAGCAATCAGCCCCAGCATTTT.

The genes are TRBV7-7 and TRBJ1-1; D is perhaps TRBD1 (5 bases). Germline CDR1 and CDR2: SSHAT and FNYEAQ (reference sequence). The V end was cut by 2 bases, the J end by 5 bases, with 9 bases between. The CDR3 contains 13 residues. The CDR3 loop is CASSLRWGTEAFF. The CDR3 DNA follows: TGTGCCAGCAGCTTAAGGTGGGGGACTGAAGCTTTCTTT.

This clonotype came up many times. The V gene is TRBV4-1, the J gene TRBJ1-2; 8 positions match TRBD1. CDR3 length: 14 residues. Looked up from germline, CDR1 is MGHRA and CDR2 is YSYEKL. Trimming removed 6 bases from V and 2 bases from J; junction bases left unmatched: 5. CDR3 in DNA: TGCGCCAGCAGGGTTAACAGGGGGAACTATGGCTACACCTTC. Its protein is CASRVNRGNYGYTF.

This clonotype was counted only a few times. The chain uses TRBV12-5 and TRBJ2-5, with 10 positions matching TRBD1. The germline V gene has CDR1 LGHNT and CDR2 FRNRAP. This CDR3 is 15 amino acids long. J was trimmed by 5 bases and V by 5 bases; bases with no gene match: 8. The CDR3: CASGPKDRGEETQYF. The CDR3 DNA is TGTGCTAGTGGTCCCAAGGACAGGGGGGAGGAGACCCAGTACTTC. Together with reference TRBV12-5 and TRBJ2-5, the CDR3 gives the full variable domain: DARVTQTPRHKVTEMGQEVTMRCQPILGHNTVFWYRQTMMQGLELLAYFRNRAPLDDSGMPKDRFSAEMPDATLATLKIQPSEPRDSAVYFCASGPKDRGEETQYFGPGTRLLVL.

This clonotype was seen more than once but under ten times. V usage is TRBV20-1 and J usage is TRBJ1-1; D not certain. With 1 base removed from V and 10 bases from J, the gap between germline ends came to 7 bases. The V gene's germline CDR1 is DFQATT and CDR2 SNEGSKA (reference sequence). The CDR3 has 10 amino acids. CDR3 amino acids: CSARAAGAFF. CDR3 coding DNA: TGCAGTGCTAGAGCGGCCGGAGCTTTCTTT.

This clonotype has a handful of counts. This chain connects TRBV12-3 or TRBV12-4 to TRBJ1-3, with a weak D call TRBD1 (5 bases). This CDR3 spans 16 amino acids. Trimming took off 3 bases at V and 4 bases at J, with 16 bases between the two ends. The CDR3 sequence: CASSFFQAGPGNTIYF. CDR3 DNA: TGTGCCAGCAGTTTTTTTCAAGCGGGACCGGGAAACACCATATATTTT.

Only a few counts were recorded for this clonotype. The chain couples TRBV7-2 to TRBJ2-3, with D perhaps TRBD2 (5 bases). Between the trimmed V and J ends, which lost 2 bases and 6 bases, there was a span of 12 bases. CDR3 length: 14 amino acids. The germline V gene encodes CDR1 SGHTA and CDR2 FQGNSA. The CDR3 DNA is TGTGCCAGCAGCTTAAATCCGACGGGGGATACGCAGTATTTT. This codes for CASSLNPTGDTQYF.

The CDR3 here is CASSQVMGAPNTEAFF. In DNA, the CDR3 is TGCGCCAGCAGCCAAGTTATGGGGGCCCCGAACACTGAAGCTTTCTTT. This sequence joins TRBV4-1 and TRBJ1-1; TRBD1 might be the D (6 bases). The CDR3 has 16 amino acids. Germline V CDR1 and CDR2: MGHRA, YSYEKL. V was trimmed by 1 base and J by 1 base, leaving 13 bases between them.

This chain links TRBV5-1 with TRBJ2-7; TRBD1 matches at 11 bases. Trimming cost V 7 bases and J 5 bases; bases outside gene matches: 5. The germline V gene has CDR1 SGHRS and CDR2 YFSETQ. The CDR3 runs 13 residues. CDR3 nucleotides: TGCGCCAGCGGGGGACAGGGGGTCGACGAGCAGTACTTC. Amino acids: CASGGQGVDEQYF. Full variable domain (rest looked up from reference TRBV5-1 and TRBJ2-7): KAGVTQTPRYLIKTRGQQVTLSCSPISGHRSVSWYQQTPGQGLQFLFEYFSETQRNKGNFPGRFSGRQFSNSRSEMNVSTLELGDSALYLCASGGQGVDEQYFGPGTRLTVT.

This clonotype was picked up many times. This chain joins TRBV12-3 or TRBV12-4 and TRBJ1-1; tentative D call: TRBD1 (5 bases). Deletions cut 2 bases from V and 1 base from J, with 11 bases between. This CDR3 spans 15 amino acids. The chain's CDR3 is CASSLMGGSNTEAFF. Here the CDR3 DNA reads TGTGCCAGCAGTTTAATGGGGGGATCGAACACTGAAGCTTTCTTT.

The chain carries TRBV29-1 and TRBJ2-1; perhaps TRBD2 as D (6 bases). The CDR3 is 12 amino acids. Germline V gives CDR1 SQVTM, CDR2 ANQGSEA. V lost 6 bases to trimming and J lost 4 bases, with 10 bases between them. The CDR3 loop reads CSVRETYNEQFF. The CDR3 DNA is TGCAGCGTACGGGAGACATACAATGAGCAGTTCTTC.

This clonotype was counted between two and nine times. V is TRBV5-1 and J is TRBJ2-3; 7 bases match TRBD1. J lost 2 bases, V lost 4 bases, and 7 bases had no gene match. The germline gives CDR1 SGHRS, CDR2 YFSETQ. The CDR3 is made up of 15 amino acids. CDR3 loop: CASSNTGAPTDTQYF. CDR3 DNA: TGCGCCAGCAGCAATACAGGGGCCCCCACAGATACGCAGTATTTT. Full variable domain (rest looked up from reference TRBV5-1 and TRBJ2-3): KAGVTQTPRYLIKTRGQQVTLSCSPISGHRSVSWYQQTPGQGLQFLFEYFSETQRNKGNFPGRFSGRQFSNSRSEMNVSTLELGDSALYLCASSNTGAPTDTQYFGPGTRLTVL.

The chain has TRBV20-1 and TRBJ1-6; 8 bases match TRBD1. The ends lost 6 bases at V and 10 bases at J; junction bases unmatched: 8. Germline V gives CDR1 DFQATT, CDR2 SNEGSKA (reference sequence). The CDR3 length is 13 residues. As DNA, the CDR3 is TGCAGTGCGGTACAGGGGGATGCATCACCCCTCCACTTT. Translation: CSAVQGDASPLHF.

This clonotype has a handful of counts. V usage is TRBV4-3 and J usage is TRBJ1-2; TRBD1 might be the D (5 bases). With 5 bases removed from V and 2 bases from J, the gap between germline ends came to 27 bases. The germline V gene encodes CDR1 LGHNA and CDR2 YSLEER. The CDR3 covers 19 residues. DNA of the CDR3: TGCGCCAGCAGCTCCCGGGGCATGGGCAGGATGGATGCCAACTATGGCTACACCTTC. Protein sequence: CASSSRGMGRMDANYGYTF.

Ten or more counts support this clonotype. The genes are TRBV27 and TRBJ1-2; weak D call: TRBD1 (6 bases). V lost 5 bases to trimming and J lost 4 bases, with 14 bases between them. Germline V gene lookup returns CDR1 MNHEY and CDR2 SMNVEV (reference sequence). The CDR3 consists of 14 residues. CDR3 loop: CASSPQGSGYGYTF. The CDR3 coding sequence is TGTGCCAGCAGTCCACAGGGCTCGGGCTATGGCTACACCTTC.

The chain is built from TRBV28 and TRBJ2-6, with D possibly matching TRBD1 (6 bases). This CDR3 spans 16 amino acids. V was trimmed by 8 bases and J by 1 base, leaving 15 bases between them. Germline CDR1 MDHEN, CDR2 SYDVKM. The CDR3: CASGGQPFSGANVLTF. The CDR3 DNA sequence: TGTGCCAGCGGTGGACAGCCGTTTTCTGGGGCCAACGTCCTGACTTTC.

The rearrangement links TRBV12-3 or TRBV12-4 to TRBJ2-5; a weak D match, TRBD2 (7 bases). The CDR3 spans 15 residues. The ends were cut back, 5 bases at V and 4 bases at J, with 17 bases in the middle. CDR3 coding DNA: TGTGCCAGCAGTCGAACCGCGAGGGGGGGAGAGACCCAGTACTTC. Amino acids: CASSRTARGGETQYF.

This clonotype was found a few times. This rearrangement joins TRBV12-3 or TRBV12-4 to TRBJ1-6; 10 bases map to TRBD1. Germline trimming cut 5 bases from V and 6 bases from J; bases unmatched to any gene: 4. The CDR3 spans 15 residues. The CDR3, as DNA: TGTGCCAGCAGTCCACGGACAGGGGGTAATTCACCCCTCCACTTT. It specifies CASSPRTGGNSPLHF.

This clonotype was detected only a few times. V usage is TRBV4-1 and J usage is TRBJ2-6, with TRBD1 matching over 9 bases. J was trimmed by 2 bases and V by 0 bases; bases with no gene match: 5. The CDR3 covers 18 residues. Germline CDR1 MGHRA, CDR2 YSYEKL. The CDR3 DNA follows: TGCGCCAGCAGCCAAGATGGGACAGGGCACGCTGGGGCCAACGTCCTGACTTTC. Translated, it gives CASSQDGTGHAGANVLTF.

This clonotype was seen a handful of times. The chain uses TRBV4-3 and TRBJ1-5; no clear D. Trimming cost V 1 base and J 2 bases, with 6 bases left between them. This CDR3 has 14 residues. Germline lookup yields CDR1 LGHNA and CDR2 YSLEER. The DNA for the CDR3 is TGCGCCAGCAGCCAAGTGGAGGGCAATCAGCCCCAGCATTTT. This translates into CASSQVEGNQPQHF.

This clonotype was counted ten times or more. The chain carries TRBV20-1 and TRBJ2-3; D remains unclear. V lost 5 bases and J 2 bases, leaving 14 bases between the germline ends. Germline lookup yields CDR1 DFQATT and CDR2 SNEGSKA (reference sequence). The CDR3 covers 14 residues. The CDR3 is CSALGASATDTQYF. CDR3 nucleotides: TGCAGTGCTCTGGGCGCCTCGGCCACAGATACGCAGTATTTT.

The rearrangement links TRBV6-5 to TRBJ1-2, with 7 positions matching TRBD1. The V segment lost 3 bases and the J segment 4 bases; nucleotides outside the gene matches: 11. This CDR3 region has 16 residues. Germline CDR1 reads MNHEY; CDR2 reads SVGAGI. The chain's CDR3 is CASSYRGTDVIYGYTF. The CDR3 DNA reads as TGTGCCAGCAGTTATCGGGGGACAGACGTTATCTATGGCTACACCTTC.